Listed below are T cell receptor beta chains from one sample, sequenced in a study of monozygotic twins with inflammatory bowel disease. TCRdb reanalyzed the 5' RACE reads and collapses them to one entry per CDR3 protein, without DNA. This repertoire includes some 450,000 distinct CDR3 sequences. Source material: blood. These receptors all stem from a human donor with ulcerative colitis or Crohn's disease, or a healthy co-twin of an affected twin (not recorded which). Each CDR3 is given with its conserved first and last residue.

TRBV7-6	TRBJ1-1	CASSLVHSENTEAFF
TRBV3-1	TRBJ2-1	CASSPPSDEQFF
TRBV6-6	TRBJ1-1	CASGRLNTEAFF
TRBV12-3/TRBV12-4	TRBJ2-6	CASRRQGTGANVLTF
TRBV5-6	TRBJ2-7	CASSWDGSYEQYF
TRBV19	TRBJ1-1	CASKGQGTEAFF
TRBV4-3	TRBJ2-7	CASSQGHRGRTYEQYF
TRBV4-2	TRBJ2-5	CASKHGRGGLETQYF
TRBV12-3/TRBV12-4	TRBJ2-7	CASSYNFQSSYEQYF
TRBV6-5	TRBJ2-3	CASSLTGVADTQYF